This T cell receptor beta chain was sequenced during a study of neurological immune-mediated disorders. CDR1 is SGHTA, CDR2 FQGNSA, per germline. Trimming pared 4 bases from V and 5 bases from J, leaving 11 bases between. The CDR3 runs 14 residues. Synthesis of cDNA was accomplished via 5'RACE employing 10-nucleotide random UMIs. Over 170 million TCR-beta sequences from 15-18 subjects were obtained in each sequencing run. TCRdb ran MiXCR on the 5' RACE reads and lists one entry per CDR3 protein. Of more than 30,000 distinct CDR3 sequences in the sample, about an eighth were seen once. Time point denoted: longitudinal time-point 2. Healthy controls were blood bank volunteers in Maryland, USA. Unsorted libraries were derived from 2 million PBMCs stored at -80 C. This clonotype was seen a handful of times.

This sequence was found in a woman between 35 and 50 years old in good health. This chain connects TRBV7-2 to TRBJ2-2, with D perhaps matching TRBD2 (6 bases). The sequenced sample was PBMCs. The CDR3 is CASSSTSSTGELFF. The CDR3 nucleotides are TGTGCCAGCAGCTCGACTAGTTCAACCGGGGAGCTGTTTTTT.